These 5 T cell receptor beta chains were all obtained from the same sample, sequenced in a study of T cells expressing NK-cell markers. One entry per CDR3 protein, without DNA, is what TCRdb gives after re-calling the 5' RACE reads. The table lists approximately 380,000 distinct CDR3 sequences. Sequenced: blood T cells: a sorted CD56 or NKG2C T cell subset, CD4+ or CD8+ T cells, or bulk PBMC T cells (not recorded which). The receptors come from a man aged 18-69 years in good health.

The CDR3 sequence: CASSERAPTGELFF. The V call is TRBV2, the J call TRBJ2-2; the D call of TRBD2 rests on TCRdb alone, since no DNA is present to check it. The V gene's germline CDR1 is SNHLY and CDR2 FYNNEI. The length of the CDR3 is 14 residues.

The rearrangement links TRBV2 to TRBJ2-7. The CDR3 totals 14 residues. Germline CDR1 and CDR2: SNHLY and FYNNEI. The CDR3: CASTPQVMVYEQYF.

The J gene is TRBJ2-2, the V gene TRBV12-3 or TRBV12-4; lacking DNA, the TRBD2 call made by TCRdb goes unchecked. This CDR3 region has 15 residues. This CDR3 reads CASSFAGRRTGELFF.

The chain links TRBV9 to TRBJ1-2; TCRdb lists TRBD1, though no DNA is available to test this call. Germline V lookup: CDR1 SGDLS, CDR2 YYNGEE. The CDR3 sequence is 16 residues long. This chain's CDR3 is CASSLTGEVHNYGYTF.

The chain links TRBV6-1 to TRBJ2-1; lacking DNA, the TRBD1 call made by TCRdb goes unchecked. This CDR3 spans 15 amino acids. CDR1 and CDR2 (germline): MNHNS, SASEGT. The CDR3 loop reads CASSPGQNTYNEQFF.